The 27 T cell receptor beta chains given below trace back to one sample, sequenced in a study of blood T cell repertoires in COVID-19 (TCRdb year 2020). Libraries were made using the immunoSEQ multiplex PCR assay. What TCRdb holds here is the immuneACCESS table cut down to in-frame rearrangements. Part of the clones is not present; checked against another copy, under half of the missing clones reflect an unresolved V gene, and the others are unexplained. This sample has roughly 250,000 clones in its table, and roughly 90% of those were observed once. The leading ten clones occupy approximately 2.2% of the sample. The source material was peripheral blood. Source of these receptors: a woman aged 40 to 50 who had recovered from COVID-19.

The chain uses TRBV6-2 or TRBV6-3 and TRBJ1-6; the D gene is possibly TRBD1 (5 bases). Germline V gene lookup returns CDR1 MNHEY and CDR2 SVGEGT. This CDR3 has 19 amino acids. V was trimmed by 7 bases and J by 0 bases, leaving 22 bases between them. The CDR3 region has the DNA TGTGCCAGCACCCCCGGGTGGGGCGGCAGAAGCTCCTATAATTCACCCCTCCACTTT. It yields the protein CASTPGWGGRSSYNSPLHF.

The rearrangement uses TRBV6-4 and TRBJ2-1; 11 positions match TRBD2. After removal of 5 bases from V and 6 bases from J, the junction contained 6 bases not matched to a gene. This CDR3 contains 15 residues. CDR1 is MRHNA, CDR2 SNTAGT, per germline. CDR3 nucleotide sequence: TGTGCCAGCAGTCCCGGGACTAGCGGAGCCAATGAGCAGTTCTTC. Its translation is CASSPGTSGANEQFF.

The genes are TRBV6-5 and TRBJ2-3; tentatively, D is TRBD1 (5 bases). The germline V gene has CDR1 MNHEY and CDR2 SVGAGI. V lost 3 bases to trimming and J lost 6 bases, with 16 bases between them. This CDR3 region has 15 residues. CDR3: CASSYGAGKGDTQYF. In DNA, the CDR3 is TGTGCCAGCAGTTATGGGGCAGGCAAGGGGGATACGCAGTATTTT.

CDR3 region: CASSLRAGGNQETQYF. As DNA, the CDR3 is TGTGCCAGCAGCTTAAGGGCGGGGGGGAACCAAGAGACCCAGTACTTC. The chain combines TRBV7-8 with TRBJ2-5; 9 bases are a match to TRBD2. J was trimmed by 0 bases and V by 2 bases; bases with no gene match: 4. The CDR3 is made up of 16 amino acids. Per the germline V gene, CDR1 is SGHVS and CDR2 is FQNEAQ.

The chain carries TRBV15 and TRBJ2-7; 8 nucleotides match TRBD1. CDR1 and CDR2 (germline): LNHNV, YYDKDF (reference sequence). V trimming: 0 bases; J trimming: 1 base; junction bases outside the gene matches: 5. The CDR3 consists of 16 residues. The CDR3 coding sequence is TGTGCCACCAGCAGAGAGGCTGGGACAGGTTCCTACGAGCAGTACTTC. This translates into CATSREAGTGSYEQYF.

This chain connects TRBV6-2 or TRBV6-3 to TRBJ1-2, with D unclear. The germline V and J ends were trimmed by 4 bases and 3 bases, with 6 bases remaining between them. The CDR3 length is 12 residues. Germline V gene data show CDR1 as MNHEY and CDR2 as SVGEGT. CDR3 in amino acids: CASSWPDYGYTF. As DNA, the CDR3 is TGTGCCAGCAGTTGGCCAGACTATGGCTACACCTTC.

V gene TRBV10-1 combines with J gene TRBJ2-7, with 7 nucleotides matching TRBD2. The CDR3 consists of 16 residues. Germline loops: CDR1 WNHNN, CDR2 SYGVQD (reference sequence). V shed 5 bases and J 0 bases; nucleotides not matched to a gene: 10. CDR3 nucleotide sequence: TGCGCCAGCAGTCCGCCGGGGGGAGATCACTCCTACGAGCAGTACTTC. Translation: CASSPPGGDHSYEQYF.

This clone came up a few times. CDR3 sequence (DNA): TGCGCCAGCAGCCCCCAACCGGGACAGGGAAGCAATCAGCCCCAGCATTTT. Encoded protein: CASSPQPGQGSNQPQHF. The chain links TRBV5-1 to TRBJ1-5, with 9 positions matching TRBD1. This CDR3 contains 17 residues. Trimming at V came to 4 bases and at J to 1 base, leaving 9 bases not matched to a gene. The germline V gene has CDR1 SGHRS and CDR2 YFSETQ.

The V call is TRBV28, the J call TRBJ2-7; the match to TRBD2 covers 10 bases. Germline V CDR1 and CDR2: MDHEN, SYDVKM. This CDR3 comprises 15 residues. V lost 5 bases and J lost 6; bases outside the gene matches: 10. The CDR3 sequence is CASSPESGGVCEQYF. CDR3 nucleotide sequence: TGTGCCAGCAGTCCCGAGAGCGGGGGGGTCTGCGAGCAGTACTTC.

V usage is TRBV13 and J usage is TRBJ1-1; TRBD1 might be the D (5 bases). Germline assignment: CDR1 PRHDT and CDR2 FYEKMQ (reference sequence). The CDR3 is 13 residues long. V was trimmed by 5 bases and J by 2 bases, leaving 9 bases between them. The CDR3 DNA sequence: TGTGCCAGCAGCATGGGGCTAAACACTGAAGCTTTCTTT. It yields the protein CASSMGLNTEAFF. Complete variable domain (other parts from reference TRBV13 and TRBJ1-1): AAGVIQSPRHLIKEKRETATLKCYPIPRHDTVYWYQQGPGQDPQFLISFYEKMQSDKGSIPDRFSAQQFSDYHSELNMSSLELGDSALYFCASSMGLNTEAFFGQGTRLTVV.

The rearrangement links TRBV5-6 to TRBJ2-7, with 14 positions matching TRBD2. V lost 4 bases to trimming and J lost 3 bases; unmatched junction nucleotides: 12. Germline lookup yields CDR1 SGHDT and CDR2 YYEEEE. CDR3 size: 18 residues. CDR3 loop: CASSLGLAGGPRLYEQYF. In nucleotides, the CDR3 is TGTGCCAGCAGCCTCGGACTAGCGGGAGGACCTCGCCTCTACGAGCAGTACTTC.

V is TRBV9 and J is TRBJ1-2; TRBD1 aligns across 7 bases. CDR3 length: 16 amino acids. Germline CDR1 SGDLS, CDR2 YYNGEE. V trimming: 3 bases; J trimming: 5 bases; junction bases outside the gene matches: 13. The CDR3 coding sequence is TGTGCCAGCAGCGCAGCTGGGGAAGGGGGCAATTATGGCTACACCTTC. Its translation: CASSAAGEGGNYGYTF. Full variable domain (missing parts from reference TRBV9 and TRBJ1-2): DSGVTQTPKHLITATGQRVTLRCSPRSGDLSVYWYQQSLDQGLQFLIQYYNGEERAKGNILERFSAQQFPDLHSELNLSSLELGDSALYFCASSAAGEGGNYGYTFGSGTRLTVV.

There are many counts of this clone. The chain recombines TRBV4-1 with TRBJ1-6; no clear D gene. CDR1 is MGHRA and CDR2 is YSYEKL in the germline V gene. Trimming left V 2 bases short and J 8 bases short, with 10 bases between. The CDR3 totals 14 residues. The CDR3 coding sequence is TGCGCCAGCAGCCAATTCGTCCCTTATTCACCCCTCCACTTT. This gives the protein CASSQFVPYSPLHF.

The genes are TRBV11-2 and TRBJ2-5; TRBD2 is a possible D gene (6 bases). Trimming stripped 3 bases from V and 5 bases from J, with 13 bases between. The CDR3 runs 14 residues. Germline V gene lookup returns CDR1 SGHAT and CDR2 FQNNGV. The CDR3 region has the DNA TGTGCCAGCAGCTTTTCCGGGACTGGGGAGACCCAGTACTTC. Residues: CASSFSGTGETQYF.

As concerns this clone: Other DNA sequences of this sample code for an identical CDR3. This rearrangement joins TRBV7-3 to TRBJ2-3, with 10 positions matching TRBD1. CDR3 length: 14 residues. V was clipped by 2 bases and J by 5 bases; unmatched bases: 1. Germline CDR1 is SGHTA and CDR2 is FQGTGA. This CDR3 reads CASSLGQGVDTQYF. The CDR3, as DNA: TGTGCCAGCAGCTTAGGACAGGGGGTAGATACGCAGTATTTT.

The chain recombines TRBV4-3 with TRBJ2-7; weak D call: TRBD2 (5 bases). CDR1 and CDR2 (germline): LGHNA, YSLEER. The CDR3 loop spans 13 amino acids. V shed 1 base and J shed 3 bases, with 7 bases lying between them. The CDR3 reads CASSQVRGYEQYF. CDR3 DNA sequence: TGCGCCAGCAGCCAAGTTCGGGGCTACGAGCAGTACTTC.

The rearrangement joins TRBV7-2 to TRBJ2-7, with D possibly TRBD2 on 7 matching bases. The V gene lost 5 bases and the J gene lost 12 bases, with 17 bases spanning the gap. Germline V gene sequence: CDR1 SGHTA, CDR2 FQGNSA. This CDR3 has 12 residues. The CDR3 DNA reads as TGTGCCAGCAGCCACCCGGGGGGCGGGCCGTACTTC. Translating it yields CASSHPGGGPYF.

This clone showed up just once. The chain uses TRBV7-9 and TRBJ2-5; D is possibly TRBD2 (5 bases). This CDR3 is built from 15 residues. Trimming left V 2 bases short and J 2 bases short, with 12 bases between. Germline V lookup: CDR1 SEHNR, CDR2 FQNEAQ (reference sequence). The CDR3, as DNA: TGTGCCAGCAGCTTAACGGTAGCGTCTCAAGAGACCCAGTACTTC. It encodes CASSLTVASQETQYF.

This clone was recorded only once. The chain has TRBV6-5 and TRBJ2-3; D is perhaps TRBD2 (6 bases). Trimming stripped 7 bases from V and 0 bases from J, with 11 bases between. This CDR3 contains 14 residues. Germline V gene sequence: CDR1 MNHEY, CDR2 SVGAGI. The CDR3 DNA follows: TGTGCCAGCACCAATAGCGGTAGCACAGATACGCAGTATTTT. This encodes CASTNSGSTDTQYF.

The chain has TRBV28 and TRBJ2-7; TRBD1 aligns across 7 bases. Germline CDR1 is MDHEN and CDR2 is SYDVKM. V lost 7 bases and J lost 0; bases outside the gene matches: 3. The CDR3 is 13 residues long. The CDR3 is CASMTGSSYEQYF. The CDR3 DNA reads TGTGCCAGCATGACAGGGAGCTCCTACGAGCAGTACTTC.

The chain has TRBV3-1 (or the pseudogene TRBV3-2) and TRBJ1-1; no clear D. The length of the CDR3 is 16 residues. Deletions cut 3 bases from V and 0 bases from J, with 14 bases between. CDR1 and CDR2 (germline): LGHDT, YNNKEL (reference sequence). CDR3 coding DNA: TGTGCCAGCAGCCAGACCAGGTCAATAATGAACACTGAAGCTTTCTTT. Its translation is CASSQTRSIMNTEAFF.

This clone was counted only a few times. J is TRBJ2-7 and V is TRBV4-2, with 11 bases fitting TRBD2. V gave up 1 base and J gave up 3 bases; unmatched junction bases: 8. Germline loops: CDR1 LGHNA, CDR2 YNFKEQ. CDR3 length equals 17 residues. CDR3: CASSQGVTGTSGYEQYF. The DNA of the CDR3 is TGTGCCAGCAGCCAAGGGGTCACCGGGACTAGCGGCTACGAGCAGTACTTC.

V usage is TRBV24-1 and J usage is TRBJ2-3; 7 bases are shared with TRBD2. Germline loops: CDR1 KGHDR, CDR2 SFDVKD. CDR3 size: 15 residues. V lost 6 bases to trimming and J lost 0 bases; unmatched junction nucleotides: 5. The CDR3 sequence is CATSPSGVSTDTQYF. Here the CDR3 DNA reads TGTGCCACCAGTCCCAGCGGGGTTAGCACAGATACGCAGTATTTT.

The rearrangement uses TRBV7-2 and TRBJ2-7; possibly TRBD1 for D (5 bases). CDR1 is SGHTA, CDR2 FQGNSA, per germline. Trimming removed 1 base at V and 4 bases at J, with 14 bases between. The length of the CDR3 is 15 residues. CDR3 sequence reads: CASSLGGRDGYEQYF. CDR3 DNA sequence: TGTGCCAGCAGCTTAGGGGGCAGGGATGGGTACGAGCAGTACTTC. The variable domain in full, completed from reference TRBV7-2 and TRBJ2-7, reads GAGVSQSPSNKVTEKGKDVELRCDPISGHTALYWYRQSLGQGLEFLIYFQGNSAPDKSGLPSDRFSAERTGGSVSTLTIQRTQQEDSAVYLCASSLGGRDGYEQYFGPGTRLTVT.

The chain is built from TRBV27 and TRBJ1-5; 9 bases map to TRBD1. This CDR3 is 16 amino acids long. Germline CDR1 MNHEY, CDR2 SMNVEV (reference sequence). V shed 6 bases, J shed 2 bases, and the junction held 8 bases outside the gene matches. CDR3 residues: CASRRTGVDRNQPQHF. CDR3 sequence (DNA): TGTGCCAGCAGACGGACAGGGGTGGATCGCAATCAGCCCCAGCATTTT.

CDR3 in amino acids: CASSEYRASMAQYF. CDR3 DNA: TGTGCCAGCAGTGAATACAGGGCGAGTATGGCCCAGTACTTC. V gene TRBV6-1 combines with J gene TRBJ2-5; tentative D call: TRBD1 (6 bases). Germline V gene lookup returns CDR1 MNHNS and CDR2 SASEGT. The CDR3 is made up of 14 amino acids. V lost 2 bases and J lost 9, with 16 bases in between.

This clone was found a few times. The chain is built from TRBV6-4 and TRBJ1-2, with D possibly TRBD1 on 6 matching bases. The V end lost 6 bases, the J end lost 6 bases, and 14 bases lay between the germline ends. Looked up from germline, CDR1 is MRHNA and CDR2 is SNTAGT. CDR3 length: 13 residues. CDR3: CASSPQGGDGYTF. DNA for the CDR3: TGTGCCAGCAGCCCACAGGGAGGGGATGGCTACACCTTC.